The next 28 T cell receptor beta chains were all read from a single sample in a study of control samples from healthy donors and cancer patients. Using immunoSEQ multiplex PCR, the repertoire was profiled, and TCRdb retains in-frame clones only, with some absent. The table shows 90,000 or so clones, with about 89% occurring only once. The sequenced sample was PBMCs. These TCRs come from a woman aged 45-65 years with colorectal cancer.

The CDR3 protein is CAWSATGHQPQHF. As DNA, the CDR3 is TGTGCCTGGAGTGCGACAGGGCATCAGCCCCAGCATTTT. This chain connects TRBV30 to TRBJ1-5, with 7 bases identical to TRBD1. With V trimmed by 1 base and J by 5 bases, 2 bases remained unmatched. The CDR3 has 13 amino acids. Germline assignment: CDR1 GTSNPN and CDR2 SVGIG (reference sequence).

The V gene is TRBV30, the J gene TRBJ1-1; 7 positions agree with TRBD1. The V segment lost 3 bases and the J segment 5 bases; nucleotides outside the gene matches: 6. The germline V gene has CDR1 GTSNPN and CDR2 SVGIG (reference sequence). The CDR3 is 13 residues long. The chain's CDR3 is CAWRTGLRTEAFF. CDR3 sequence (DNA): TGTGCCTGGAGGACAGGGCTAAGGACTGAAGCTTTCTTT.

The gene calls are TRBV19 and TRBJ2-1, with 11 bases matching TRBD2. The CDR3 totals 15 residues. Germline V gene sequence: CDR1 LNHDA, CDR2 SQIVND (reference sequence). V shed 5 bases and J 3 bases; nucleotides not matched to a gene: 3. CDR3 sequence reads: CASSVTSGGYNEQFF. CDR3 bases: TGTGCCAGTAGTGTAACTAGCGGGGGCTACAATGAGCAGTTCTTC.

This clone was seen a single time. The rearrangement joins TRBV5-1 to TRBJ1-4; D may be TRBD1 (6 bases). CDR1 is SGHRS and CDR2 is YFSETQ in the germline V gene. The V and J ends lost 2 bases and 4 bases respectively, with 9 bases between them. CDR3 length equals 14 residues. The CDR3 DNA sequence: TGCGCCAGCAGCTTAGCCAGGGGTAATGAAAAACTGTTTTTT. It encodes CASSLARGNEKLFF.

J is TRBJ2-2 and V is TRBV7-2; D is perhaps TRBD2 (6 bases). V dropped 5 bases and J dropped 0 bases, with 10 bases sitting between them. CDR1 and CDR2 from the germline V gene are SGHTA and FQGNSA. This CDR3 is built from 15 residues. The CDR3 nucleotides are TGTGCCAGCAGCCCGTGGGGGGCGAACACCGGGGAGCTGTTTTTT. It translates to CASSPWGANTGELFF.

The CDR3 DNA reads TGTGCCAGCTCACTACGGGACAGCTCAAACTATGGCTACACCTTC. It specifies CASSLRDSSNYGYTF. This chain connects TRBV18 to TRBJ1-2; TRBD1 matches 7 bases. The trim removed 4 bases at V and 2 bases at J, leaving 7 bases unmatched. The germline gives CDR1 KGHSH, CDR2 LQKENI. The CDR3 is made up of 15 amino acids.

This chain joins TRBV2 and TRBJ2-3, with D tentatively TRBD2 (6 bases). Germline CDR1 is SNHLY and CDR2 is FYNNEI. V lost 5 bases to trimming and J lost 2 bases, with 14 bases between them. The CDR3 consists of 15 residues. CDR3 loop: CASSLLSGFTDTQYF. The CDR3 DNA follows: TGTGCCAGCAGTCTCCTTAGCGGCTTCACAGATACGCAGTATTTT.

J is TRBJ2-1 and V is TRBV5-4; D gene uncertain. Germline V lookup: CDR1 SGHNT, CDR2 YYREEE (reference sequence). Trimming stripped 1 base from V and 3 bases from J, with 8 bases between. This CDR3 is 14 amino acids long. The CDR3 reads CASSLYGIYNEQFF. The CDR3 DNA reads TGTGCCAGCAGCTTGTACGGTATCTACAATGAGCAGTTCTTC. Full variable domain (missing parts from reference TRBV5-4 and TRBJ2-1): ETGVTQSPTHLIKTRGQQVTLRCSSQSGHNTVSWYQQALGQGPQFIFQYYREEENGRGNFPPRFSGLQFPNYSSELNVNALELDDSALYLCASSLYGIYNEQFFGPGTRLTVL.

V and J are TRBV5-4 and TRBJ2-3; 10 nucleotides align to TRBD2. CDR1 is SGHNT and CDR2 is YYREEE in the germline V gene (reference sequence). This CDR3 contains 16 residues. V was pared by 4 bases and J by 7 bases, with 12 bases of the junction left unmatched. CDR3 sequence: CASSAQRGGVANTQYF. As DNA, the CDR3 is TGTGCCAGCAGCGCACAGCGGGGGGGTGTGGCTAATACGCAGTATTTT.

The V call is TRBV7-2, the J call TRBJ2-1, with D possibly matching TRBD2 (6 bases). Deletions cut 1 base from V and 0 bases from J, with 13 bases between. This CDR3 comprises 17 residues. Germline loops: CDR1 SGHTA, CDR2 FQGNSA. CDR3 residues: CASSLGGSGSSYNEQFF. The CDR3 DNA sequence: TGTGCCAGCAGCTTAGGGGGTAGCGGAAGCTCCTACAATGAGCAGTTCTTC.

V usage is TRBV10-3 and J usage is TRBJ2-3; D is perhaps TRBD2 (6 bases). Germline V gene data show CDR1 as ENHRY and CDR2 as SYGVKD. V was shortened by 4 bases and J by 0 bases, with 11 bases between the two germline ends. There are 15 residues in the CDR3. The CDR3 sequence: CAISGGEDSTDTQYF. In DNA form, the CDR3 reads TGTGCCATCAGTGGGGGGGAGGATAGCACAGATACGCAGTATTTT.

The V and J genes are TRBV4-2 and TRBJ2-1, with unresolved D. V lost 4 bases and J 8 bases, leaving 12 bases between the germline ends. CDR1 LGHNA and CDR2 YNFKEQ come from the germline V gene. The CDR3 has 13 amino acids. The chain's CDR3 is CASSPRSWDEQFF. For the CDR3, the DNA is TGTGCCAGCAGCCCACGTTCCTGGGATGAGCAGTTCTTC.

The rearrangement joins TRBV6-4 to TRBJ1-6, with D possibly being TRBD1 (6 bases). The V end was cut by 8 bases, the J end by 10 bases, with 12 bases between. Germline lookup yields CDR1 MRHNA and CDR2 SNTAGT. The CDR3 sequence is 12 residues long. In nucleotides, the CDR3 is TGTGCCAGCTGCGGCGGGGGCTCACCCCTCCACTTT. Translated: CASCGGGSPLHF.

The CDR3 reads CASSYKGTGDYGYTF. CDR3 DNA: TGTGCCAGCAGTTACAAAGGGACAGGGGATTATGGCTACACCTTC. The rearrangement uses TRBV6-5 and TRBJ1-2; 10 nucleotides match TRBD1. CDR1 is MNHEY and CDR2 is SVGAGI in the germline V gene. Trimming cost V 2 bases and J 5 bases; bases outside gene matches: 5. The CDR3 spans 15 residues.

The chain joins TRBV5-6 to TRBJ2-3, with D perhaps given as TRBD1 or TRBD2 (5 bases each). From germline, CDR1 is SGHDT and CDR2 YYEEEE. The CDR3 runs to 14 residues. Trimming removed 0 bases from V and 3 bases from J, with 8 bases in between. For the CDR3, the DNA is TGTGCCAGCAGCTTGGGAGGGGCAACAGATACGCAGTATTTT. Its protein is CASSLGGATDTQYF.

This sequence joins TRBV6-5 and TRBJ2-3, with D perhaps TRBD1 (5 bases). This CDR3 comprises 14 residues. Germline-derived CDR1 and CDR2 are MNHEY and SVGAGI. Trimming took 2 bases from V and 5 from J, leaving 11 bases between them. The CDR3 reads CASSYRRAEDTQYF. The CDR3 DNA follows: TGTGCCAGCAGTTACCGCAGGGCTGAAGATACGCAGTATTTT.

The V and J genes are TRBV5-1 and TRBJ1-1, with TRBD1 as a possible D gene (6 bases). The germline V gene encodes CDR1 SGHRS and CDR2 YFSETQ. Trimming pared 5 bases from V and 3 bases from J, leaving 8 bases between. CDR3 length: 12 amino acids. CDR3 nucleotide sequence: TGCGCCAGCAGAAGGGGGGACACTGAAGCTTTCTTT. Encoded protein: CASRRGDTEAFF.

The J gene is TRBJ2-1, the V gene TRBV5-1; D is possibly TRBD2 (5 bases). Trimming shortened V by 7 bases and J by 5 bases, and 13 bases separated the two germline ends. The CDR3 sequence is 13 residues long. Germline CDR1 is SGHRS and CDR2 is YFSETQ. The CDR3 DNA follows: TGCGCCAGCTGTTCGAGGGATAACAATGAGCAGTTCTTC. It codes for CASCSRDNNEQFF.

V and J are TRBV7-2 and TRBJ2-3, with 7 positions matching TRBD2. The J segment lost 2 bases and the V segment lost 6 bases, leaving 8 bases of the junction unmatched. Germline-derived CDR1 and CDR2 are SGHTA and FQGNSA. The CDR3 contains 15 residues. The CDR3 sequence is CASSRRDYFTDTQYF. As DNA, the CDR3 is TGTGCCAGCAGTCGCCGGGACTATTTCACAGATACGCAGTATTTT.

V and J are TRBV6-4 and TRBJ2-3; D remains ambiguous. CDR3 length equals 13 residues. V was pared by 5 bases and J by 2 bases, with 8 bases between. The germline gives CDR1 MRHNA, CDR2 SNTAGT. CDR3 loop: CASSSHDTDTQYF. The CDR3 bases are TGTGCCAGCAGTTCCCATGACACAGATACGCAGTATTTT.

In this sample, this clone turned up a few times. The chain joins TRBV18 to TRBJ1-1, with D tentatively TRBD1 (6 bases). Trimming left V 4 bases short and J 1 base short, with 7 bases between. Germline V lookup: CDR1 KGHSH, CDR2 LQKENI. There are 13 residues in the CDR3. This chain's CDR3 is CASSQTGNTEAFF. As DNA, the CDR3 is TGTGCCAGCTCACAGACAGGGAACACTGAAGCTTTCTTT.

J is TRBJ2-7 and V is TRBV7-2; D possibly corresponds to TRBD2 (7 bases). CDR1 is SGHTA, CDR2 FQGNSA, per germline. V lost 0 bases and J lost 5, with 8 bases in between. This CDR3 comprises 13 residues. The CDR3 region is CASSLAGGHEQYV. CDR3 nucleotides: TGTGCCAGCAGCTTAGCCGGGGGGCACGAGCAGTACGTC.

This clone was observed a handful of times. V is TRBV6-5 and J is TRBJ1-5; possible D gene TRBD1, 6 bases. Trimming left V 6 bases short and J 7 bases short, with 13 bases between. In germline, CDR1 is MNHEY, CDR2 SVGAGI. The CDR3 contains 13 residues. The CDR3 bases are TGTGCCAGCAGAGCCGGGGGCGGCCAGCCCCAGCATTTT. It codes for CASRAGGGQPQHF.

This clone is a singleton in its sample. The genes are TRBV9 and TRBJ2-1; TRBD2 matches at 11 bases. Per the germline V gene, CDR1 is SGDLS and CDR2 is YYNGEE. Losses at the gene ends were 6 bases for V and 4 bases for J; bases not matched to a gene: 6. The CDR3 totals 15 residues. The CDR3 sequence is CASTQTSGGYNEQFF. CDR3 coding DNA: TGTGCCAGCACCCAAACTAGCGGGGGATACAATGAGCAGTTCTTC.

CDR3 nucleotides: TGTGCCATCAGTAGCGGAAACACCATATATTTT. Amino acids: CAISSGNTIYF. The J gene is TRBJ1-3, the V gene TRBV10-3; D gene uncertain. Trimming stripped 5 bases from V and 4 bases from J, with 3 bases between. Germline CDR1 and CDR2: ENHRY and SYGVKD. CDR3 size: 11 residues.

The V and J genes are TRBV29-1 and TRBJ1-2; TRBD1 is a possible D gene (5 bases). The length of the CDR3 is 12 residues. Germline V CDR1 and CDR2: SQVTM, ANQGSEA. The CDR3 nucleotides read TGCAGTATCGGGCAGGGAACCTATGGCTACACCTTC. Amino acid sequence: CSIGQGTYGYTF. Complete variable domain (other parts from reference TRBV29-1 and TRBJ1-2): SAVISQKPSRDICQRGTSLTIQCQVDSQVTMMFWYRQQPGQSLTLIATANQGSEATYESGFVIDKFPISRPNLTFSTLTVSNMSPEDSSIYLCSIGQGTYGYTFGSGTRLTVV.

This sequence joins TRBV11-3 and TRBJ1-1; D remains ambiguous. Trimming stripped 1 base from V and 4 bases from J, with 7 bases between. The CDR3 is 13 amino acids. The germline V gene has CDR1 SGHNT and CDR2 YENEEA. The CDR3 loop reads CASSLGRGTEAFF. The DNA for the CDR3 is TGTGCCAGCAGCTTAGGGCGGGGCACTGAAGCTTTCTTT.

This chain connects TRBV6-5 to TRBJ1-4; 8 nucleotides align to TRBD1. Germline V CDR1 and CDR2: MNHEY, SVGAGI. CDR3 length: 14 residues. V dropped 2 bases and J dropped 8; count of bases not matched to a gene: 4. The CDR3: CASSYRTGNEKLFF. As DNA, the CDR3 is TGTGCCAGCAGTTACCGGACAGGGAACGAAAAACTGTTTTTT.